The T cell receptor (beta chain) described here comes from a study of cytomegalovirus exposure and HLA in healthy donors. V was pared by 1 base and J by 5 bases, with 5 bases of the junction left unmatched. CDR3 length: 15 residues. The germline gives CDR1 SGHNT, CDR2 YENEEA. The PCR contained 60 Vbeta and 13 Jbeta primers. Sequenced by immunoSEQ multiplex PCR; TCRdb stores in-frame clones only, minus some. This sample has about 160,000 clones, with about four fifths found just once. The chain employs TRBV11-3 and TRBJ2-5; 9 positions agree with TRBD1. This clonotype was sampled from a woman between 25 and 40 years old in good health and CMV-seropositive. Input material: PBMCs. For the CDR3, the DNA is TGTGCCAGCAGCTTAGGCCTAGGACAGGGGGAGACCCAGTACTTC. Translation: CASSLGLGQGETQYF.